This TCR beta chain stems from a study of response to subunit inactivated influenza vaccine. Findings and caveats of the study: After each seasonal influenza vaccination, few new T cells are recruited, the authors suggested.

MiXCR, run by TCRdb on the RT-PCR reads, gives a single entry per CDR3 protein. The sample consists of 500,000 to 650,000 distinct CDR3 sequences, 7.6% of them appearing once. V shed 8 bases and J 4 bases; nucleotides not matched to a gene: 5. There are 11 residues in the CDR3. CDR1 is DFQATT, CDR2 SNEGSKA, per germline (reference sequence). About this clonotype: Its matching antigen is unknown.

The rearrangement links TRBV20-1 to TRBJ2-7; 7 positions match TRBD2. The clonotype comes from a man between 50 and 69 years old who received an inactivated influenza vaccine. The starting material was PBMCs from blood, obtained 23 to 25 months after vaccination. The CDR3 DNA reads TGCAGTAGTTGGGGGGGATACGAGCAGTACTTC. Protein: CSSWGGYEQYF.